The 10 T cell receptor beta chains below were found in one sample sequenced in a study of control samples from healthy donors and cancer patients. Method: immunoSEQ multiplex PCR; TCRdb's copy keeps in-frame clones and lacks some. The sample has fewer than 250,000 clones, 91% seen once; the top ten hold 1.8%. The sequencing sample was made of blood. Receptor source: a man aged 30 to 39 in good health.

The J gene is TRBJ1-2, the V gene TRBV5-6; D possibly corresponds to TRBD1 (5 bases). The germline gives CDR1 SGHDT, CDR2 YYEEEE. Deletions cut 0 bases from V and 4 bases from J, with 7 bases between. The CDR3 extends over 13 amino acids. CDR3 coding DNA: TGTGCCAGCAGCTTGGGAGACAGCTATGGCTACACCTTC. It translates to CASSLGDSYGYTF.

The chain combines TRBV3-1 (or the pseudogene TRBV3-2) with TRBJ2-7, with 9 bases aligning to TRBD1. Germline-derived CDR1 and CDR2 are LGHDT and YNNKEL (reference sequence). Losses at the gene ends were 1 base for V and 1 base for J; bases not matched to a gene: 8. The CDR3 contains 17 residues. CDR3 in amino acids: CASSQAPPGQGSYEQYF. In DNA, the CDR3 is TGTGCCAGCAGCCAAGCTCCCCCGGGACAGGGTTCCTACGAGCAGTACTTC.

V and J are TRBV6-6 and TRBJ1-1, with D uncertain. V shed 6 bases and J shed 5 bases, with 10 bases lying between them. CDR3 length: 12 amino acids. CDR1 and CDR2 (germline): MNHNY, SVGAGI (reference sequence). The CDR3 DNA follows: TGTGCCAGCAGCCCGACACAAACTGAAGCTTTCTTT. Translated, it gives CASSPTQTEAFF.

The rearrangement joins TRBV9 to TRBJ1-3, with D possibly TRBD1 on 6 matching bases. Germline CDR1 is SGDLS and CDR2 is YYNGEE. The CDR3 contains 20 residues. The germline V and J ends were trimmed by 0 bases and 3 bases, with 25 bases remaining between them. In nucleotides, the CDR3 is TGTGCCAGCAGCGTAGATCTTGGTCCCGGGGGCGAGGCTTATGGAAACACCATATATTTT. This encodes CASSVDLGPGGEAYGNTIYF. Looking up the rest from reference TRBV9 and TRBJ1-3 gives the full variable domain: DSGVTQTPKHLITATGQRVTLRCSPRSGDLSVYWYQQSLDQGLQFLIQYYNGEERAKGNILERFSAQQFPDLHSELNLSSLELGDSALYFCASSVDLGPGGEAYGNTIYFGEGSWLTVV.

This chain links TRBV6-5 with TRBJ1-1; 7 bases fit TRBD1. With 5 bases clipped from V and 1 base from J, the junction kept 1 base outside the gene matches. This CDR3 comprises 13 residues. Germline values: CDR1 MNHEY, CDR2 SVGAGI. The CDR3 reads CASSRDRNTEAFF. The DNA of the CDR3 is TGTGCCAGCAGTCGGGACAGGAACACTGAAGCTTTCTTT.

The V and J genes are TRBV7-9 and TRBJ2-7, with unresolved D. CDR3 length: 13 amino acids. CDR1 is SEHNR, CDR2 FQNEAQ, per germline (reference sequence). Between the trimmed V and J ends, which lost 1 base and 1 base, there was a span of 5 bases. This CDR3 reads CASSLVKSYEQYF. The CDR3 coding sequence is TGTGCCAGCAGCTTAGTCAAGTCCTACGAGCAGTACTTC.

The V call is TRBV27, the J call TRBJ2-7, with 8 bases identical to TRBD1. Trimming at V came to 5 bases and at J to 4 bases, leaving 10 bases not matched to a gene. This CDR3 has 15 residues. CDR1 is MNHEY, CDR2 SMNVEV, per germline (reference sequence). Written as DNA, the CDR3 is TGTGCCAGCAGTGAACGGACAGGGAACTTATACGAGCAGTACTTC. Protein sequence: CASSERTGNLYEQYF.

This clone was counted once. The chain has TRBV6-4 and TRBJ1-4; possibly TRBD1 for D (5 bases). This CDR3 is 15 amino acids long. V was cut by 4 bases and J by 8 bases, with 17 bases left in between. Per the germline V gene, CDR1 is MRHNA and CDR2 is SNTAGT. CDR3 amino acids: CASSASGTSGEKLFF. The CDR3 DNA reads TGTGCCAGCAGTGCCTCCGGGACCTCTGGAGAAAAACTGTTTTTT.

This sequence joins TRBV2 and TRBJ1-5; 11 nucleotides line up with TRBD1. The germline CDR1 and CDR2 sequences are SNHLY and FYNNEI. The CDR3 totals 13 residues. The CDR3 DNA reads as TGTGCAAGTCAGGGACAGGGGGTTCAGCCCCAGCATTTT. As protein: CASQGQGVQPQHF.

This rearrangement joins TRBV27 to TRBJ2-3, with TRBD2 matching 11 bases. The CDR3 sequence is 17 residues long. From germline, CDR1 is MNHEY and CDR2 SMNVEV (reference sequence). V shed 6 bases and J 2 bases; nucleotides not matched to a gene: 10. For the CDR3, the DNA is TGTGCCAGCAGCCTACTCAGACTAGCGGGGTCCACAGATACGCAGTATTTT. This encodes CASSLLRLAGSTDTQYF.